A single sample gave rise to the 6 T cell receptor beta chains below, sequenced in a study of cytomegalovirus exposure and HLA in healthy donors. Here immunoSEQ multiplex PCR was the method, and the copy in TCRdb shows in-frame clones only, minus some. This table holds 55,000 to 65,000 clones, approximately 92% found once. Source material: PBMCs. The receptors here all came from a man younger than 35 in good health and CMV-seronegative.

This sequence joins TRBV19 and TRBJ2-1; TRBD1 is a possible D gene (5 bases). V dropped 3 bases and J dropped 7 bases, with 13 bases sitting between them. This CDR3 comprises 14 residues. CDR1 is LNHDA and CDR2 is SQIVND in the germline V gene (reference sequence). The CDR3 coding sequence is TGTGCCAGTAGTATGGAAGCCCCAGGGAATGAGCAGTTCTTC. This gives the protein CASSMEAPGNEQFF.

The genes are TRBV5-5 and TRBJ1-2; no definite D call. Looked up from germline, CDR1 is SGHKS and CDR2 is YYEKEE (reference sequence). This CDR3 contains 13 residues. V was trimmed by 0 bases and J by 3 bases, leaving 6 bases between them. The CDR3 here is CASSLGQDYGYTF. The CDR3 DNA reads as TGTGCCAGCAGCTTGGGGCAGGACTATGGCTACACCTTC.

This chain joins TRBV14 and TRBJ2-1, with D perhaps TRBD1 (5 bases). Deletions cut 1 base from V and 10 bases from J, with 14 bases between. The CDR3 runs 14 residues. Germline values: CDR1 SGHDN, CDR2 FVKESK. In nucleotides, the CDR3 is TGTGCCAGCAGCCAAGTGGGTTGGGGCTACGAGCAGTTCTTC. Protein: CASSQVGWGYEQFF.

This clone was counted a single time. The chain carries TRBV4-1 and TRBJ1-4; D gene uncertain. CDR3 size: 12 residues. Trimming removed 1 base at V and 7 bases at J, with 4 bases between. CDR1 MGHRA and CDR2 YSYEKL come from the germline V gene. The CDR3 coding sequence is TGCGCCAGCAGCCAAGTCCGTGAAAAACTGTTTTTT. Its translation is CASSQVREKLFF.

The V and J genes are TRBV7-2 and TRBJ2-3; TRBD2 aligns across 9 bases. CDR3 length: 17 residues. With 2 bases clipped from V and 8 bases from J, the junction kept 14 bases outside the gene matches. Germline assignment: CDR1 SGHTA and CDR2 FQGNSA. The CDR3 sequence: CASSLLGAGGTPATQYF. Written as DNA, the CDR3 is TGTGCCAGCAGCTTATTGGGGGCGGGGGGGACCCCCGCTACGCAGTATTTT.

The CDR3 loop is CASSLQVEQFF. In DNA, the CDR3 is TGTGCCAGCAGCTTGCAGGTTGAGCAGTTCTTC. The V call is TRBV5-6, the J call TRBJ2-1, with D unclear. This CDR3 contains 11 residues. Per germline, CDR1 SGHDT and CDR2 YYEEEE. V gave up 1 base and J gave up 9 bases, with 5 bases separating them.